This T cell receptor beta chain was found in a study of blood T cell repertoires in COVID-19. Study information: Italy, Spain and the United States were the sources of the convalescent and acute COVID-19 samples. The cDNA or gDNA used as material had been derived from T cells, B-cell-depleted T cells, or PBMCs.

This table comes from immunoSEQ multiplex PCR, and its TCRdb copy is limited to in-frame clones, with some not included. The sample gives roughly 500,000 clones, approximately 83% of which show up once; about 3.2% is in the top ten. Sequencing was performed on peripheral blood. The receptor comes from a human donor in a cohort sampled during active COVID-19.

The CDR3 region has the DNA TGTGCTAGTGGTTTGGGTAGCGGATACAATGAGCAGTTCTTC. Residues: CASGLGSGYNEQFF. The chain is built from TRBV12-5 and TRBJ2-1; TRBD2 is a possible D gene (6 bases). The CDR3 spans 14 residues. Germline V gene sequence: CDR1 LGHNT, CDR2 FRNRAP. V lost 1 base and J 4 bases, leaving 8 bases between the germline ends.